These 13 T cell receptor beta chains came from one sample sequenced in a study of identical twins. TCRdb passed the 5' RACE reads through MiXCR, listing each CDR3 protein once. The data show more than 400,000 distinct CDR3 sequences, with approximately 14% seen just once and 0.44% held by the top ten. This sample was shared with a second study, whose subject was yellow fever vaccine responses in identical twins.

The sequenced sample was CD4+ T cells sorted from blood. The receptor set was obtained from a young woman in good health.

CDR3 coding DNA: TGTGCCACCAGCAAACAACTCCCGGCGGACAATGAGCAGTTCTTC. It translates to CATSKQLPADNEQFF. The chain couples TRBV15 to TRBJ2-1, with D hard to call. This CDR3 region has 15 residues. V lost 4 bases to trimming and J lost 5 bases, with 15 bases between them. Germline loops: CDR1 LNHNV, CDR2 YYDKDF (reference sequence). Using reference TRBV15 and TRBJ2-1 for the parts outside the CDR3, the full variable domain is DAMVIQNPRYQVTQFGKPVTLSCSQTLNHNVMYWYQQKSSQAPKLLFHYYDKDFNNEADTPDNFQSRRPNTSFCFLDIRSPGLGDTAMYLCATSKQLPADNEQFFGPGTRLTVL.

In this sample, this clonotype turned up a few times. The chain joins TRBV3-1 to TRBJ1-5; D not resolved. V was pared by 4 bases and J by 4 bases, with 11 bases between. This CDR3 has 14 residues. Germline CDR1 LGHDT, CDR2 YNNKEL (reference sequence). The CDR3 coding sequence is TGTGCCAGCAGCCCTGGTCCAGCAAATCAGCCCCAGCATTTT. Protein: CASSPGPANQPQHF.

V usage is TRBV7-9 and J usage is TRBJ1-2; D call uncertain. CDR3 size: 14 residues. V was clipped by 3 bases and J by 8 bases, with 16 bases between them. Germline CDR1 is SEHNR and CDR2 is FQNEAQ (reference sequence). Here the CDR3 DNA reads TGTGCCAGCAGCTTTACGGCAGCCATAGGGGGCTACACCTTC. This sequence encodes CASSFTAAIGGYTF.

The rearrangement links TRBV2 to TRBJ2-1; TRBD2 might be the D (6 bases). Germline-derived CDR1 and CDR2 are SNHLY and FYNNEI. There are 13 residues in the CDR3. V was trimmed by 8 bases and J by 4 bases, leaving 12 bases between them. The CDR3: CASCRDFYNEQFF. DNA for the CDR3: TGTGCCAGCTGCCGGGACTTTTACAATGAGCAGTTCTTC.

The chain links TRBV4-1 to TRBJ2-5; no firm D call. Trimming removed 1 base from V and 5 bases from J, with 8 bases in between. Germline V gives CDR1 MGHRA, CDR2 YSYEKL. The CDR3 is 13 residues long. CDR3 protein: CASSQVLSETQYF. The CDR3 DNA is TGCGCCAGCAGCCAAGTACTATCGGAGACCCAGTACTTC.

V is TRBV6-5 and J is TRBJ1-1; 11 nucleotides agree with TRBD1. CDR1 is MNHEY and CDR2 is SVGAGI in the germline V gene. V lost 2 bases to trimming and J lost 4 bases; unmatched junction nucleotides: 15. CDR3 length equals 19 residues. Here the CDR3 reads CASSYNGQGASDRSTEAFF. CDR3 DNA: TGTGCCAGCAGTTACAACGGACAGGGGGCATCAGATCGGAGCACTGAAGCTTTCTTT.

This sequence joins TRBV4-2 and TRBJ2-3; weak D call: TRBD2 (6 bases). With 0 bases removed from V and 1 base from J, the gap between germline ends came to 17 bases. CDR1 and CDR2 (germline): LGHNA, YNFKEQ. The length of the CDR3 is 18 residues. CDR3 sequence: CASSQEEGRGLGTDTQYF. The CDR3 nucleotides read TGTGCCAGCAGCCAAGAAGAGGGGCGGGGCCTCGGCACAGATACGCAGTATTTT.

The gene calls are TRBV6-1 and TRBJ2-1; 9 bases match TRBD2. Per germline, CDR1 MNHNS and CDR2 SASEGT. CDR3 length: 15 amino acids. V dropped 7 bases and J dropped 2; count of bases not matched to a gene: 6. CDR3 amino acids: CASKDSGRAYNEQFF. CDR3 nucleotide sequence: TGTGCCAGCAAGGATAGCGGGAGAGCCTACAATGAGCAGTTCTTC.

This chain links TRBV18 with TRBJ2-5, with D unresolved. From germline, CDR1 is KGHSH and CDR2 LQKENI. Trimming left V 3 bases short and J 5 bases short, with 10 bases between. CDR3 length equals 13 residues. The CDR3 DNA reads TGTGCCAGCTCACCCTCCCTAAGGGAGACCCAGTACTTC. Amino acids: CASSPSLRETQYF.

V gene TRBV5-1 combines with J gene TRBJ1-4; 9 bases are a match to TRBD1. Germline CDR1 is SGHRS and CDR2 is YFSETQ. The trim removed 4 bases at V and 4 bases at J, leaving 8 bases unmatched. This CDR3 has 16 residues. CDR3: CASSTGTGIYNEKLFF. CDR3 nucleotide sequence: TGCGCCAGCAGCACAGGGACAGGGATATATAATGAAAAACTGTTTTTT. The complete variable domain, with remaining parts taken from reference TRBV5-1 and TRBJ1-4, reads KAGVTQTPRYLIKTRGQQVTLSCSPISGHRSVSWYQQTPGQGLQFLFEYFSETQRNKGNFPGRFSGRQFSNSRSEMNVSTLELGDSALYLCASSTGTGIYNEKLFFGSGTQLSVL.

The rearrangement links TRBV20-1 to TRBJ2-2; D might be TRBD1 or TRBD2, each matching 5 bases. The CDR3 runs 14 residues. V shed 3 bases and J shed 5 bases, with 13 bases lying between them. Per germline, CDR1 DFQATT and CDR2 SNEGSKA (reference sequence). The CDR3 spells CSARGTRGTGELFF. CDR3 sequence (DNA): TGCAGTGCTAGGGGGACCCGGGGTACCGGGGAGCTGTTTTTT.

The genes are TRBV24-1 and TRBJ2-5, with D hard to call. V was trimmed by 9 bases and J by 5 bases, leaving 18 bases between them. Germline loops: CDR1 KGHDR, CDR2 SFDVKD. This CDR3 spans 14 amino acids. CDR3 nucleotides: TGTGCCACCGGTTCGGACGGGTCAGTTGAGACCCAGTACTTC. Translated, it gives CATGSDGSVETQYF.

This clonotype was counted a few times. For the CDR3, the DNA is TGTGCCAGCAGCTTACTGAGCGGGAGGGCCGGGAATGAGCAGTTCTTC. It specifies CASSLLSGRAGNEQFF. The J gene is TRBJ2-1, the V gene TRBV7-2, with TRBD2 matching 10 bases. Germline CDR1 and CDR2: SGHTA and FQGNSA. V shed 2 bases, J shed 7 bases, and the junction held 8 bases outside the gene matches. The CDR3 totals 16 residues.